A single sample gave rise to the 18 T cell receptor beta chains below, sequenced in a study of T cell repertoires in cytomegalovirus infection. Using its own MiXCR run on the reads, TCRdb lists one record per CDR3 protein. The sample shows 700,000 to 950,000 distinct CDR3 sequences, 30% to 35% of them seen only once. Their target antigens are unknown. Sequences were derived from cultured CD8+ T cells from PBMCs, sampled from culture after CMV antigen stimulation. All receptors come from a human donor in good health (CMV status not recorded). Some clones in this sample may be carry-over from other donors' samples.

V and J are TRBV9 and TRBJ2-3; 8 nucleotides match TRBD2. The CDR3 has 16 residues. Germline assignment: CDR1 SGDLS and CDR2 YYNGEE. The V and J ends lost 0 bases and 1 base, in that order; junction bases with no gene match: 4. The CDR3 loop is CASSVAAGGRTDTQYF. In DNA form, the CDR3 reads TGTGCCAGCAGCGTAGCGGCGGGGGGACGCACAGATACGCAGTATTTT.

The chain joins TRBV7-8 to TRBJ1-1; no clear D. Deletions cut 4 bases from V and 3 bases from J, with 12 bases between. This CDR3 spans 14 amino acids. CDR1 SGHVS and CDR2 FQNEAQ come from the germline V gene. The DNA of the CDR3 is TGTGCCAGCAGCTCACTCAGGAGGGACACTGAAGCTTTCTTT. Translation gives CASSSLRRDTEAFF.

There are a few counts of this clonotype. This chain links TRBV6-2 or TRBV6-3 with TRBJ2-1; tentative D call: TRBD1 (5 bases). V was trimmed by 7 bases and J by 2 bases, leaving 15 bases between them. Germline CDR1 reads MNHEY; CDR2 reads SVGEGT. This CDR3 comprises 15 residues. CDR3 protein: CASTATVLTYNEQFF. CDR3 DNA sequence: TGTGCCAGCACTGCGACAGTCCTCACCTACAATGAGCAGTTCTTC.

The rearrangement joins TRBV4-1 to TRBJ2-1; 12 nucleotides align to TRBD2. With V trimmed by 1 base and J by 8 bases, 9 bases remained unmatched. This CDR3 region has 17 residues. The V gene's germline CDR1 is MGHRA and CDR2 YSYEKL. The CDR3, as DNA: TGCGCCAGCAGCCAAGTGGAGCTAGCGGGGGGGCCCGATGAGCAGTTCTTC. Translation gives CASSQVELAGGPDEQFF.

This clonotype has only a few counts. This chain connects TRBV6-2 or TRBV6-3 to TRBJ2-7; D may be TRBD1 (7 bases). This CDR3 has 13 residues. The germline V and J ends were trimmed by 8 bases and 0 bases, with 11 bases remaining between them. CDR1 and CDR2 from the germline V gene are MNHEY and SVGEGT. This chain's CDR3 is CASGGGTSYEQYF. Written as DNA, the CDR3 is TGTGCCAGCGGAGGGGGCACCTCCTACGAGCAGTACTTC.

This clonotype was found a few times. The V gene is TRBV6-2 or TRBV6-3, the J gene TRBJ2-6; maybe TRBD1 (5 bases). Germline lookup yields CDR1 MNHEY and CDR2 SVGEGT. V lost 2 bases and J lost 2, with 7 bases in between. The CDR3 has 15 residues. CDR3 region: CASSYGRAGANVLTF. The CDR3, as DNA: TGTGCCAGCAGTTACGGCAGGGCTGGGGCCAACGTCCTGACTTTC.

CDR3: CASSFFAGTLHRGYTF. DNA for the CDR3: TGTGCCAGCAGCTTTTTCGCCGGGACACTTCATAGGGGCTACACCTTC. This chain joins TRBV7-9 and TRBJ1-2; perhaps TRBD1 as D (6 bases). Germline CDR1 SEHNR, CDR2 FQNEAQ (reference sequence). This CDR3 comprises 16 residues. V lost 3 bases to trimming and J lost 8 bases, with 22 bases between them.

In its sample, this clonotype was seen a few times. The V call is TRBV6-5, the J call TRBJ2-7; D unresolved. The length of the CDR3 is 12 residues. In germline, CDR1 is MNHEY, CDR2 SVGAGI. Trimming stripped 6 bases from V and 7 bases from J, with 13 bases between. CDR3 region: CASSPNPGEQYF. The CDR3 coding sequence is TGTGCCAGCAGCCCCAATCCCGGGGAGCAGTACTTC.

This clonotype was seen a handful of times. The genes are TRBV9 and TRBJ2-1; D assignment may be TRBD1 or TRBD2 (5 bases each). CDR1 and CDR2 (germline): SGDLS, YYNGEE. The length of the CDR3 is 15 residues. Trimming left V 7 bases short and J 2 bases short, with 16 bases between. In DNA form, the CDR3 reads TGTGCCAGCGCCCCGGGGCTACTAACCTACAATGAGCAGTTCTTC. It yields the protein CASAPGLLTYNEQFF.

CDR3 region: CASSPSGGMDTEAFF. CDR3 in DNA: TGTGCCAGCAGCCCCAGCGGGGGGATGGACACTGAAGCTTTCTTT. This chain joins TRBV7-9 and TRBJ1-1, with D possibly matching TRBD1 (5 bases). The V end was cut by 5 bases, the J end by 3 bases, with 16 bases between. The CDR3 has 15 amino acids. CDR1 SEHNR and CDR2 FQNEAQ come from the germline V gene (reference sequence). Together with reference TRBV7-9 and TRBJ1-1, the CDR3 gives the full variable domain: DTGVSQNPRHKITKRGQNVTFRCDPISEHNRLYWYRQTLGQGPEFLTYFQNEAQLEKSRLLSDRFSAERPKGSFSTLEIQRTEQGDSAMYLCASSPSGGMDTEAFFGQGTRLTVV.

The chain links TRBV11-2 to TRBJ1-2, with a weak D call TRBD1 (5 bases). Trimming took 6 bases from V and 6 from J, leaving 14 bases between them. Germline CDR1 is SGHAT and CDR2 is FQNNGV. This CDR3 is built from 13 residues. The CDR3 is CASRGDEAHGYTF. The CDR3 DNA follows: TGTGCCAGCAGGGGGGATGAGGCGCATGGCTACACCTTC.

The chain combines TRBV7-2 with TRBJ2-7; D is perhaps TRBD1 or TRBD2 (5 bases each). The V gene lost 10 bases and the J gene lost 6 bases, with 13 bases spanning the gap. The germline V gene encodes CDR1 SGHTA and CDR2 FQGNSA. The CDR3 contains 11 residues. This CDR3 is CATSSGTEQYF. The CDR3 DNA is TGTGCCACCTCTTCTGGGACCGAGCAGTACTTC. Filled out from reference TRBV7-2 and TRBJ2-7, the complete variable domain reads GAGVSQSPSNKVTEKGKDVELRCDPISGHTALYWYRQSLGQGLEFLIYFQGNSAPDKSGLPSDRFSAERTGGSVSTLTIQRTQQEDSAVYLCATSSGTEQYFGPGTRLTVT.

The gene calls are TRBV27 and TRBJ1-5; D remains ambiguous. Trimming shortened V by 6 bases and J by 3 bases, and 9 bases separated the two germline ends. Germline loops: CDR1 MNHEY, CDR2 SMNVEV (reference sequence). The CDR3 is made up of 13 amino acids. CDR3: CASRASNNQPQHF. The CDR3 nucleotides read TGTGCCAGCAGGGCATCGAACAATCAGCCCCAGCATTTT.

The count of this clonotype is one. This chain links TRBV6-5 with TRBJ2-7; unclear D gene. Germline CDR1 and CDR2: MNHEY and SVGAGI. This CDR3 is built from 15 residues. With 0 bases removed from V and 4 bases from J, the gap between germline ends came to 13 bases. CDR3 protein: CASSYSRWHIYEQYV. In DNA, the CDR3 is TGTGCCAGCAGTTACTCGCGGTGGCATATATACGAGCAGTACGTC.

A few counts support this clonotype. The gene calls are TRBV19 and TRBJ2-1; 8 bases match TRBD1. This CDR3 contains 16 residues. V trimming: 0 bases; J trimming: 6 bases; junction bases outside the gene matches: 7. Germline-derived CDR1 and CDR2 are LNHDA and SQIVND (reference sequence). The CDR3 DNA follows: TGTGCCAGTAGTATAGACGCGACAGGGGTCATCAATGAGCAGTTCTTC. It translates to CASSIDATGVINEQFF.

This clonotype was observed a handful of times. V gene TRBV12-3 or TRBV12-4 combines with J gene TRBJ1-4; D possibly corresponds to TRBD1 (5 bases). The CDR3 sequence is 15 residues long. V shed 5 bases and J shed 5 bases, with 15 bases lying between them. CDR3: CASSVRPWGNEKLFF. The CDR3 region has the DNA TGTGCCAGCAGTGTCAGACCTTGGGGGAATGAAAAACTGTTTTTT.

This clonotype has at least ten counts. The chain combines TRBV19 with TRBJ1-2; 7 nucleotides align to TRBD1. The CDR3 consists of 14 residues. Germline values: CDR1 LNHDA, CDR2 SQIVND (reference sequence). After removal of 9 bases from V and 2 bases from J, the junction contained 9 bases not matched to a gene. Written as DNA, the CDR3 is TGTGCCAGCAGCCCGGGGACAGCCAACTATGGCTACACCTTC. This sequence encodes CASSPGTANYGYTF.

The CDR3 DNA is TGCAGTGCACTACCTCTGACAGGGATCCTTTACACTGAAGCTTTCTTT. Its translation is CSALPLTGILYTEAFF. This chain joins TRBV20-1 and TRBJ1-1, with 7 bases lining up with TRBD1. With V trimmed by 6 bases and J by 3 bases, 16 bases remained unmatched. The germline V gene has CDR1 DFQATT and CDR2 SNEGSKA (reference sequence). This CDR3 spans 16 amino acids.